This is a list of T cell receptor beta chains from one sample in a study of blood T cell repertoires in COVID-19. Clones were sequenced by immunoSEQ multiplex PCR, and TCRdb holds only the in-frame ones, with some missing. The sample lists around 69,000 clones; 65% to 90% were seen once. The sample consisted of peripheral blood. These receptors all come from a man in his forties or fifties with acute or convalescent COVID-19. Both conserved end residues are part of each CDR3. The order of the fields is V gene, J gene, D gene, clone size, CDR3 DNA, CDR3 protein. A D gene is named only where the DNA matches it firmly. Size values are once, few and many counts, or a class for expanded clones, and some rows have none.

TRBV28,TRBJ2-5,.,.,TGTGCCAGCAGCTCGGGAGAGGTCCGGGAGACCCAGTACTTC,CASSSGEVRETQYF
TRBV27,TRBJ1-1,.,.,TGTGCCAGCGGCTCGAAGTGGGCCGGTGACACTGAAGCTTTCTTT,CASGSKWAGDTEAFF
TRBV2,TRBJ2-5,.,.,TGTGCCAGCAGTGAAGCTCCTAGATTCTCAGAGACCCAGTACTTC,CASSEAPRFSETQYF
TRBV4-1,TRBJ1-2,.,once,TGCGCCAGCAGCCAAGATCACCGGTTCGGCGCAGGGAAGATCTATGGCTACACCTTC,CASSQDHRFGAGKIYGYTF
TRBV30,TRBJ1-1,TRBD1,.,TGTGCCTGGAGTGTACGAGAGGGGGCGCTTGTCACTGAAGCTTTCTTT,CAWSVREGALVTEAFF
TRBV24-1,TRBJ2-5,.,.,TGTGCCACCAGTCGTTCTGGGCTCCAAGAGACCCAGTACTTC,CATSRSGLQETQYF
TRBV13,TRBJ1-1,TRBD1,few,TGTGCCAGCAGCTCCCTTCCGACAGGGGGTGTAAGCACTGAAGCTTTCTTT,CASSSLPTGGVSTEAFF
TRBV29-1,TRBJ2-7,TRBD1,.,TGCAGCGTTGAGTTAGGACAGGGGTCGGACGAGCAGTACTTC,CSVELGQGSDEQYF
TRBV4-1,TRBJ1-5,TRBD1,.,TGCGCCAGCAGCCAAGATCAGGGGGCCCGACAGCCCCAGCATTTT,CASSQDQGARQPQHF
TRBV7-3,TRBJ2-3,.,.,TGTGCCAGCAGTCCTACAGGGATTAGCACAGATACGCAGTATTTT,CASSPTGISTDTQYF
TRBV30,TRBJ1-2,TRBD1,large,TGTGCCTGGAGGCCCCTCACGTCCGCAGGGGGATTCTATGGCTACACCTTC,CAWRPLTSAGGFYGYTF
TRBV13,TRBJ2-1,TRBD2,.,TGTGCCAGCAGCCCCGGGACTAGCGAAAACAATGAGCAGTTCTTC,CASSPGTSENNEQFF
TRBV10-3,TRBJ2-2,TRBD2,.,TGTGCCACATTAGCGGGGCGGAACACCGGGGAGCTGTTTTTT,CATLAGRNTGELFF
TRBV6-5,TRBJ1-2,TRBD1,.,TGTGCCAGCAGTCCGAACCGGGACAGTTTGGGTGGCTACACCTTC,CASSPNRDSLGGYTF
TRBV5-1,TRBJ1-1,TRBD1,once,TGCGCCAGCAGCTTGGGGACAGGGCTTGAAGCTTTCTTT,CASSLGTGLEAFF
TRBV15,TRBJ1-4,TRBD1,.,TGTGCCACCAGCCTAGGAAGGGGACAGGGCAGGAAATCAACTAATGAAAAACTGTTTTTT,CATSLGRGQGRKSTNEKLFF
TRBV10-3,TRBJ1-3,TRBD1,once,TGTGCCATCACCGGGACAGCTAGAAACACCATATATTTT,CAITGTARNTIYF
TRBV29-1,TRBJ1-2,.,.,TGCAGCGTTGAGGGAAACAGGAACTATGGCTACACCTTC,CSVEGNRNYGYTF